Shown below are 7 T cell receptor beta chains from a single sample sequenced in a study of T cell responses to AZD1222 COVID-19 vaccine. TCRdb's table, derived via immunoSEQ multiplex PCR, lists solely in-frame clones and lacks some. This sample carries approximately 150,000 clones, approximately 89% of them seen once, and the ten largest clones take roughly 1.7%. Material: peripheral blood, obtained 28 days after the second AZD1222 dose. The source of these receptors is an adult who received the AZD1222 COVID-19 vaccine.

V usage is TRBV4-3 and J usage is TRBJ1-4; D remains ambiguous. Germline assignment: CDR1 LGHNA and CDR2 YSLEER. CDR3 length equals 16 residues. The V end lost 0 bases, the J end lost 8 bases, and 16 bases lay between the germline ends. The CDR3 sequence is CASSQDRFQEYEKLFF. In nucleotides, the CDR3 is TGCGCCAGCAGCCAAGATCGGTTCCAGGAGTACGAAAAACTGTTTTTT.

V and J are TRBV10-3 and TRBJ2-1; 11 bases map to TRBD2. Germline V gene data show CDR1 as ENHRY and CDR2 as SYGVKD. The V gene end was trimmed by 10 bases and the J gene end by 0 bases; junction bases not matched to a gene: 2. The CDR3 contains 14 residues. This CDR3 is CATGLAGSYNEQFF. As DNA, the CDR3 is TGTGCCACCGGACTAGCGGGCTCCTACAATGAGCAGTTCTTC.

This chain uses TRBV7-9 with TRBJ1-1; 7 bases map to TRBD1. With V trimmed by 1 base and J by 11 bases, 7 bases remained unmatched. Germline V gene lookup returns CDR1 SEHNR and CDR2 FQNEAQ (reference sequence). This CDR3 has 13 residues. CDR3 loop: CASSLGGDREAFF. CDR3 DNA sequence: TGTGCCAGCAGCTTAGGTGGCGACAGGGAGGCTTTCTTT.

The table lists this clone with a count of one. This chain connects TRBV28 to TRBJ1-2; D is possibly TRBD1 (6 bases). Between the trimmed V and J ends, which lost 6 bases and 6 bases, there was a span of 11 bases. The CDR3 has 12 residues. Germline V gene lookup returns CDR1 MDHEN and CDR2 SYDVKM. The CDR3 spells CASSRGGDGYTF. CDR3 sequence (DNA): TGTGCCAGCAGCCGGGGGGGCGATGGCTACACCTTC.

The CDR3 bases are TGTGCCAGCAGCTTTGTAGGTCTGAACGAGCAGTACTTC. Its translation is CASSFVGLNEQYF. The J gene is TRBJ2-7, the V gene TRBV7-9, with D hard to call. The CDR3 is 13 residues long. Trimming removed 3 bases at V and 5 bases at J, with 11 bases between. Germline V gene sequence: CDR1 SEHNR, CDR2 FQNEAQ (reference sequence).

The chain combines TRBV28 with TRBJ1-5; tentatively, D is TRBD1 (5 bases). Germline loops: CDR1 MDHEN, CDR2 SYDVKM. There are 15 residues in the CDR3. V lost 4 bases and J lost 1, with 11 bases in between. In nucleotides, the CDR3 is TGTGCCAGCAGTTCTGGCCAGGGAAGCAATCAGCCCCAGCATTTT. Its translation is CASSSGQGSNQPQHF.

This chain connects TRBV2 to TRBJ2-2; no firm D call. The germline V gene encodes CDR1 SNHLY and CDR2 FYNNEI. The V and J ends lost 8 bases and 7 bases respectively, with 17 bases between them. The CDR3 is made up of 14 amino acids. As DNA, the CDR3 is TGTGCCAGCTTACTGTTTAAGCCCATCGGGGAGCTGTTTTTT. It is translated as CASLLFKPIGELFF.